Below, 26 T cell receptor beta chains from the same sample are listed, as sequenced in a study of blood T cell repertoires in COVID-19. Repertoires were generated with immunoSEQ multiplex PCR, while TCRdb's copy carries only in-frame clones and drops some. This table holds around 12,000 clones, 85% to 90% found once. The material sequenced was peripheral blood. Receptor source: a woman aged 60 to 75 with active COVID-19.

The rearrangement joins TRBV2 to TRBJ2-4; D is unresolved. The ends were cut back, 6 bases at V and 7 bases at J, with 13 bases in the middle. The CDR3 covers 13 residues. Germline-derived CDR1 and CDR2 are SNHLY and FYNNEI. CDR3: CASRSDATNIQYF. CDR3 DNA sequence: TGTGCCAGCAGAAGCGACGCTACGAACATTCAGTACTTC.

The rearrangement links TRBV28 to TRBJ2-7; D may be TRBD1 (6 bases). The CDR3 is made up of 12 amino acids. Germline V gene data show CDR1 as MDHEN and CDR2 as SYDVKM. Trimming pared 1 base from V and 6 bases from J, leaving 7 bases between. The CDR3 DNA follows: TGTGCCAGCAGTTTATTACAGGGCGAGCAGTACGTC. Translating it yields CASSLLQGEQYV.

The V call is TRBV20-1, the J call TRBJ1-2; D unresolved. CDR1 is DFQATT and CDR2 is SNEGSKA in the germline V gene (reference sequence). There are 13 residues in the CDR3. V gave up 3 bases and J gave up 7 bases, with 15 bases separating them. The CDR3 DNA is TGCAGTGCTAGTGCGGAGTCCGCGGTTGGCTACACCTTC. Amino acids: CSASAESAVGYTF.

The chain employs TRBV29-1 and TRBJ2-1; TRBD2 agrees at 8 bases. Germline V gene lookup returns CDR1 SQVTM and CDR2 ANQGSEA. With V trimmed by 1 base and J by 4 bases, 6 bases remained unmatched. The CDR3 loop spans 15 amino acids. Written as DNA, the CDR3 is TGCAGCGTTGAAGCCCCCGGGACTAGTTACAATGAGCAGTTCTTC. It is translated as CSVEAPGTSYNEQFF.

This clone was recorded once. The chain carries TRBV2 and TRBJ1-2, with unresolved D. The CDR3 extends over 16 amino acids. Germline V lookup: CDR1 SNHLY, CDR2 FYNNEI. The V end lost 7 bases, the J end lost 1 base, and 19 bases lay between the germline ends. CDR3 loop: CASNIGEGFINYGYTF. CDR3 bases: TGTGCCAGCAATATTGGAGAGGGCTTCATTAACTATGGCTACACCTTC. Based on the CDR3 plus reference TRBV2 and TRBJ1-2, the full variable domain is EPEVTQTPSHQVTQMGQEVILRCVPISNHLYFYWYRQILGQKVEFLVSFYNNEISEKSEIFDDQFSVERPDGSNFTLKIRSTKLEDSAMYFCASNIGEGFINYGYTFGSGTRLTVV.

The chain joins TRBV19 to TRBJ1-6; D gene uncertain. The CDR3 spans 24 residues. V was trimmed by 6 bases and J by 0 bases, leaving 36 bases between them. The germline CDR1 and CDR2 sequences are LNHDA and SQIVND (reference sequence). Here the CDR3 DNA reads TGTGCCAGTAGCCGAGTAGCGGGAGGGAGGAAAGGAGAGGCGATAAGCTCCTATAATTCACCCCTCCACTTT. It is translated as CASSRVAGGRKGEAISSYNSPLHF. The variable domain in full, completed from reference TRBV19 and TRBJ1-6, reads DGGITQSPKYLFRKEGQNVTLSCEQNLNHDAMYWYRQDPGQGLRLIYYSQIVNDFQKGDIAEGYSVSREKKESFPLTVTSAQKNPTAFYLCASSRVAGGRKGEAISSYNSPLHFGNGTRLTVT.

The gene calls are TRBV27 and TRBJ1-6; no clear D. Germline CDR1 reads MNHEY; CDR2 reads SMNVEV (reference sequence). This CDR3 contains 13 residues. Trimming took 3 bases from V and 10 from J, leaving 10 bases between them. In nucleotides, the CDR3 is TGTGCCAGCAGTTTCCGCGGTGGCTCACCCCTCCACTTT. This codes for CASSFRGGSPLHF.

The rearrangement links TRBV7-6 to TRBJ2-2; a weak D match, TRBD2 (7 bases). CDR1 is SGHVS, CDR2 FNYEAQ, per germline. Trimming shortened V by 5 bases and J by 0 bases, and 16 bases separated the two germline ends. This CDR3 region has 17 residues. The CDR3 nucleotides read TGTGCCAGCAGCCGGCTAGGGGGGGCGGCGAACACCGGGGAGCTGTTTTTT. Its translation: CASSRLGGAANTGELFF.

The chain employs TRBV4-1 and TRBJ2-1; 10 bases fit TRBD2. Germline V gene sequence: CDR1 MGHRA, CDR2 YSYEKL. There are 17 residues in the CDR3. Trimming took 0 bases from V and 6 from J; bases not matched to a gene: 8. The CDR3 bases are TGCGCCAGCAGCCAAGATGGGCCTAGCGGGAGAGGCAATGAGCAGTTCTTC. Protein: CASSQDGPSGRGNEQFF.

This clone was observed once. This chain links TRBV10-3 with TRBJ2-7, with 8 bases aligning to TRBD2. Looked up from germline, CDR1 is ENHRY and CDR2 is SYGVKD. Unmatched junction bases numbered 4, after V lost 0 bases and J lost 3 bases. The CDR3 covers 15 residues. The CDR3 here is CAISESMRGVYEQYV. CDR3 sequence (DNA): TGTGCCATCAGTGAGTCGATGCGGGGGGTCTACGAGCAGTACGTC.

The gene calls are TRBV7-2 and TRBJ2-3; no clear D gene. The CDR3 extends over 13 amino acids. CDR1 is SGHTA, CDR2 FQGNSA, per germline. Trimming pared 6 bases from V and 0 bases from J, leaving 7 bases between. The CDR3 loop is CASRTASTDTQYF. CDR3 sequence (DNA): TGTGCCAGCAGGACTGCTAGCACAGATACGCAGTATTTT.

The chain employs TRBV19 and TRBJ1-2, with D hard to call. Germline V gives CDR1 LNHDA, CDR2 SQIVND (reference sequence). V was pared by 8 bases and J by 0 bases, with 7 bases between. This CDR3 has 12 amino acids. In nucleotides, the CDR3 is TGTGCCAGTCAACAGACTAACTATGGCTACACCTTC. Residues: CASQQTNYGYTF.

The chain couples TRBV5-6 to TRBJ2-7; 13 nucleotides agree with TRBD2. Per the germline V gene, CDR1 is SGHDT and CDR2 is YYEEEE. Trimming removed 4 bases from V and 3 bases from J; junction bases left unmatched: 1. The CDR3 runs 14 residues. The CDR3 protein is CASSRLAGGYEQYF. The CDR3 DNA sequence: TGTGCCAGCAGCCGACTAGCGGGAGGCTACGAGCAGTACTTC.

CDR3 coding DNA: TGTGCCAGCTCCCCCCGCGTCGGGGGGGCCGACACCGGGGAGCTGTTTTTT. Translation gives CASSPRVGGADTGELFF. The V call is TRBV18, the J call TRBJ2-2; 8 bases line up with TRBD2. The CDR3 runs to 17 residues. Germline CDR1 KGHSH, CDR2 LQKENI. V lost 6 bases and J lost 3; bases outside the gene matches: 12.

The chain couples TRBV5-6 to TRBJ2-1; D call uncertain. Germline CDR1 SGHDT, CDR2 YYEEEE. The CDR3 loop spans 13 amino acids. Trimming cost V 0 bases and J 7 bases, with 8 bases left between them. The CDR3 sequence is CASSLETSNEQFF. CDR3 bases: TGTGCCAGCAGCTTGGAGACTTCAAATGAGCAGTTCTTC. Full variable domain (missing parts from reference TRBV5-6 and TRBJ2-1): DAGVTQSPTHLIKTRGQQVTLRCSPKSGHDTVSWYQQALGQGPQFIFQYYEEEERQRGNFPDRFSGHQFPNYSSELNVNALLLGDSALYLCASSLETSNEQFFGPGTRLTVL.

The V gene is TRBV18, the J gene TRBJ1-5; D is possibly TRBD1 (5 bases). CDR3 length equals 16 residues. Trimming left V 1 base short and J 7 bases short, with 17 bases between. Per the germline V gene, CDR1 is KGHSH and CDR2 is LQKENI. As DNA, the CDR3 is TGTGCCAGCTCACCACGAGCGCAGGGCCCAGGGCAGCCCCAGCATTTT. It encodes CASSPRAQGPGQPQHF.

The chain links TRBV3-1 (or the pseudogene TRBV3-2) to TRBJ1-2; 8 nucleotides align to TRBD1. Per the germline V gene, CDR1 is LGHDT and CDR2 is YNNKEL (reference sequence). This CDR3 contains 15 residues. V shed 1 base and J 8 bases; nucleotides not matched to a gene: 9. CDR3: CASSQGITGGQGYTF. The DNA for the CDR3 is TGTGCCAGCAGCCAAGGTATTACAGGGGGTCAAGGCTACACCTTC.

The chain combines TRBV6-4 with TRBJ2-1; 9 nucleotides align to TRBD2. Trimming cost V 4 bases and J 7 bases; bases outside gene matches: 5. Germline CDR1 MRHNA, CDR2 SNTAGT. There are 14 residues in the CDR3. This chain's CDR3 is CASSVAGGRNEQFF. The CDR3 nucleotides are TGTGCCAGCAGTGTGGCGGGGGGGCGGAATGAGCAGTTCTTC.

The V gene is TRBV18, the J gene TRBJ1-2; the D is unclear. Germline assignment: CDR1 KGHSH and CDR2 LQKENI. The CDR3 sequence is 13 residues long. Trimming removed 6 bases at V and 8 bases at J, with 16 bases between. For the CDR3, the DNA is TGTGCCAGCTCCCAAGAGGGAGGTGGAGGCTACACCTTC. This gives the protein CASSQEGGGGYTF.

The V gene is TRBV18, the J gene TRBJ2-2; 7 nucleotides line up with TRBD1. This CDR3 contains 16 residues. The junction had 3 bases not matched to a gene; V was cut back by 2 bases and J by 0 bases. Germline V gene data show CDR1 as KGHSH and CDR2 as LQKENI. The DNA of the CDR3 is TGTGCCAGCTCACCAACGGGACAGACGAACACCGGGGAGCTGTTTTTT. Translated, it gives CASSPTGQTNTGELFF.

The V call is TRBV29-1, the J call TRBJ1-4; 8 bases are a match to TRBD1. V dropped 6 bases and J dropped 11; count of bases not matched to a gene: 8. From germline, CDR1 is SQVTM and CDR2 ANQGSEA. The CDR3 loop spans 12 amino acids. CDR3 DNA: TGCAGCGTCAGGGGGCTACGGGAGAAACTGTTTTTT. It translates to CSVRGLREKLFF. The full variable domain, with the rest looked up from reference TRBV29-1 and TRBJ1-4, is SAVISQKPSRDICQRGTSLTIQCQVDSQVTMMFWYRQQPGQSLTLIATANQGSEATYESGFVIDKFPISRPNLTFSTLTVSNMSPEDSSIYLCSVRGLREKLFFGSGTQLSVL.

J is TRBJ1-4 and V is TRBV5-1, with 9 bases identical to TRBD1. V lost 5 bases and J lost 3; bases outside the gene matches: 5. The CDR3 runs 15 residues. From germline, CDR1 is SGHRS and CDR2 YFSETQ. The CDR3 region is CASRGQGISNEKLFF. The CDR3 DNA reads TGCGCCAGCAGGGGACAGGGCATATCTAATGAAAAACTGTTTTTT.

Only one count was recorded for this clone. The J gene is TRBJ1-5, the V gene TRBV28, with D possibly being TRBD1 (5 bases). The V and J ends lost 6 bases and 3 bases respectively, with 15 bases between them. The CDR3 has 15 residues. Germline V CDR1 and CDR2: MDHEN, SYDVKM. The CDR3, as DNA: TGTGCCAGCAGCTTCCGACAGAAATCCAATCAGCCCCAGCATTTT. This codes for CASSFRQKSNQPQHF.

The chain combines TRBV6-5 with TRBJ2-7; maybe TRBD1 (5 bases). CDR3 size: 14 residues. V lost 6 bases and J lost 2, with 14 bases in between. The germline V gene has CDR1 MNHEY and CDR2 SVGAGI. The DNA of the CDR3 is TGTGCCAGCAGCGCAAGGGCAGGGACCTACGAGCAGTACGTC. Translated: CASSARAGTYEQYV.

V usage is TRBV10-3 and J usage is TRBJ2-1; 7 bases are shared with TRBD2. V was pared by 5 bases and J by 8 bases, with 9 bases of the junction left unmatched. The germline V gene encodes CDR1 ENHRY and CDR2 SYGVKD. The CDR3 contains 14 residues. Here the CDR3 reads CAISQGLVGDEQFF. CDR3 DNA: TGTGCCATCAGTCAAGGACTAGTGGGCGATGAGCAGTTCTTC.

The chain recombines TRBV15 with TRBJ2-7; D remains unclear. This CDR3 is built from 14 residues. Germline V gene lookup returns CDR1 LNHNV and CDR2 YYDKDF (reference sequence). V lost 0 bases and J 3 bases, leaving 9 bases between the germline ends. DNA of the CDR3: TGTGCCACCAGCAGAGAGGGCCATCGCTACGAGCAGTACTTC. This codes for CATSREGHRYEQYF.